The rows below give T cell receptor beta chains drawn from one sample of a study of shared clonotypes between healthy human individuals. Generated by immunoSEQ multiplex PCR, the TCRdb table keeps only in-frame clones and is missing some. The repertoire has millions of clones, over 85% of them found once; the top ten carry around 0.4%. Sequencing used naive CD4+ T cells from PBMCs. The receptors were sampled from a man aged 18 to 30 in good health. Some clones in this sample may be carry-over from other donors' samples. CDR3s include the opening cysteine and the closing phenylalanine or tryptophan. A D gene is named only where the DNA matches it firmly. Clone size is stated in some rows and not others, as once, few, many or a class when expanded.

v_call: TRBV6-1; d_call: TRBD1; j_call: TRBJ1-2; clone_size: NA; cdr3_nt: TGTGCCAGCAGTGAAAGCGGGACAGGGAGGTTGGTCGGTGGCTACACCTTC; cdr3_aa: CASSESGTGRLVGGYTF
v_call: TRBV10-1; d_call: NA; j_call: TRBJ2-1; clone_size: NA; cdr3_nt: TGCGCCAGCCAGGCAGGCCACCGAGAGGGTGAGCAGTTCTTC; cdr3_aa: CASQAGHREGEQFF
v_call: TRBV19; d_call: TRBD2; j_call: TRBJ2-7; clone_size: NA; cdr3_nt: TGTGCCAGTAGTCGCTCCGGGACTAGCGGCCACGAGCAGTACTTC; cdr3_aa: CASSRSGTSGHEQYF
v_call: TRBV6-6; d_call: NA; j_call: TRBJ1-5; clone_size: NA; cdr3_nt: TGTGCCAGCACGGGGGGGGCGAGCAATCAGCCCCAGCATTTT; cdr3_aa: CASTGGASNQPQHF
v_call: TRBV27; d_call: NA; j_call: TRBJ2-7; clone_size: few; cdr3_nt: TGTGCCAGCAGTTTATCTCCCAGCGGTACATACTCCTACGAGCAGTACTTC; cdr3_aa: CASSLSPSGTYSYEQYF
v_call: TRBV7-2; d_call: NA; j_call: TRBJ2-7; clone_size: NA; cdr3_nt: TGTGCCAGCAGCTTGGGGACGACCGGGGGCGAGCAGTACTTC; cdr3_aa: CASSLGTTGGEQYF
v_call: TRBV25-1; d_call: TRBD1; j_call: TRBJ2-1; clone_size: NA; cdr3_nt: TGTGCCAGCAGTGGAGCAGGGGGTACTTTATTTAGCCGTGAGCAGTTCTTC; cdr3_aa: CASSGAGGTLFSREQFF
v_call: TRBV14; d_call: TRBD1; j_call: TRBJ1-3; clone_size: NA; cdr3_nt: TGTGCCAGCAGCTCTCGGACAGGCTATGGAAACACCATATATTTT; cdr3_aa: CASSSRTGYGNTIYF
v_call: TRBV27; d_call: NA; j_call: TRBJ1-1; clone_size: NA; cdr3_nt: TGTGCCAGCAGTTCTTTGCTCAGGAACACTGAAGCTTTCTTT; cdr3_aa: CASSSLLRNTEAFF
v_call: TRBV5-6; d_call: TRBD1; j_call: TRBJ1-1; clone_size: few; cdr3_nt: TGTGCCAGCAGCGGGGACAGGGGAGCCACTGAAGCTTTCTTT; cdr3_aa: CASSGDRGATEAFF
v_call: TRBV21-1; d_call: NA; j_call: TRBJ2-7; clone_size: NA; cdr3_nt: TGTGCCAGCAGCAAATGCAAAGGCGACAGTTCCTACGAGCAGTACTTC; cdr3_aa: CASSKCKGDSSYEQYF
v_call: TRBV5-1; d_call: TRBD2; j_call: TRBJ2-7; clone_size: NA; cdr3_nt: TGCGCCAGCAGCTCCCTGGTGCTGGCGGGAGGGCCTTACGAGCAGTACTTC; cdr3_aa: CASSSLVLAGGPYEQYF
v_call: TRBV5-1; d_call: NA; j_call: TRBJ2-7; clone_size: NA; cdr3_nt: TGCGCCAGCAACGATCCGGACGGAGCCTACGAGCAGTACTTC; cdr3_aa: CASNDPDGAYEQYF
v_call: TRBV5-1; d_call: NA; j_call: TRBJ2-1; clone_size: NA; cdr3_nt: TGCGCCAGCAGCTTGGGCACAGGTTACAATGAGCAGTTCTTC; cdr3_aa: CASSLGTGYNEQFF
v_call: TRBV4-3; d_call: NA; j_call: TRBJ2-7; clone_size: NA; cdr3_nt: TGCGCCAGCAGCCAAGATATCCGATCCGAGGACGAGCAGTACTTC; cdr3_aa: CASSQDIRSEDEQYF
v_call: TRBV29-1; d_call: NA; j_call: TRBJ2-5; clone_size: NA; cdr3_nt: TGCAGCGTTGCTGGCAGGCTAACACAAGAGACCCAGTACTTC; cdr3_aa: CSVAGRLTQETQYF
v_call: TRBV6-1; d_call: TRBD2; j_call: TRBJ2-7; clone_size: NA; cdr3_nt: TGTGCCAGCAGTGAAGGAATCGGACTAGCGGGGCCGACCTACTTC; cdr3_aa: CASSEGIGLAGPTYF
v_call: TRBV5-4; d_call: NA; j_call: TRBJ1-2; clone_size: NA; cdr3_nt: TGTGCCAGCAGCTTCGGAGGACAGCGAGGGTATGGCTACACCTTC; cdr3_aa: CASSFGGQRGYGYTF
v_call: TRBV5-1; d_call: NA; j_call: TRBJ2-2; clone_size: NA; cdr3_nt: TGCGCCAGCAGCTTGAGGCAGGGGAACGCCGGGGAGCTGTTTTTT; cdr3_aa: CASSLRQGNAGELFF
v_call: TRBV28; d_call: TRBD1; j_call: TRBJ1-5; clone_size: NA; cdr3_nt: TGTGCCAGCAGTTCAGGGGGGAGCAATCAGCCCCAGCATTTT; cdr3_aa: CASSSGGSNQPQHF
v_call: TRBV27; d_call: TRBD1; j_call: TRBJ1-1; clone_size: NA; cdr3_nt: TGTGCCAGCTTCCCCTTCGGGACAGGGGGCCAGGGGGAAGCTTTCTTT; cdr3_aa: CASFPFGTGGQGEAFF
v_call: TRBV7-8; d_call: NA; j_call: TRBJ1-5; clone_size: NA; cdr3_nt: TGTGCCAGCAGCCCAGACGGTAGCAATCAGCCCCAGCATTTT; cdr3_aa: CASSPDGSNQPQHF
v_call: TRBV2; d_call: NA; j_call: TRBJ1-5; clone_size: NA; cdr3_nt: TGTGCCAGCAGTGAACGAGGCATTGAGAGCAATCAGCCCCAGCATTTT; cdr3_aa: CASSERGIESNQPQHF
v_call: TRBV5-1; d_call: NA; j_call: TRBJ1-1; clone_size: NA; cdr3_nt: TGCGCCAGCAGCTTGGAGGGGTTCCAGGACACTGAAGCTTTCTTT; cdr3_aa: CASSLEGFQDTEAFF
v_call: TRBV2; d_call: TRBD1; j_call: TRBJ2-7; clone_size: NA; cdr3_nt: TGTGCCAGCAGTTCGACAGGGGGAGCCGAGCAGTACTTC; cdr3_aa: CASSSTGGAEQYF
v_call: TRBV28; d_call: TRBD1; j_call: TRBJ1-2; clone_size: NA; cdr3_nt: TGTGCCAGCAGGCCCGGGGGACAGGGACTCGGCTACACCTTC; cdr3_aa: CASRPGGQGLGYTF
v_call: TRBV6-6; d_call: NA; j_call: TRBJ1-3; clone_size: once; cdr3_nt: TGTGCCAGCACCTACAGGGAGCGGTCTGGAAACACCATATATTTT; cdr3_aa: CASTYRERSGNTIYF
v_call: TRBV14; d_call: TRBD1; j_call: TRBJ1-1; clone_size: NA; cdr3_nt: TGTGCCAGCACCACCGGTCGGCAGGGGGGCACTGAAGCTTTCTTT; cdr3_aa: CASTTGRQGGTEAFF
v_call: TRBV9; d_call: TRBD2; j_call: TRBJ2-1; clone_size: NA; cdr3_nt: TGTGCCAGCAGCGCCAGGACTAGCGGGAAATCCTACAATGAGCAGTTCTTC; cdr3_aa: CASSARTSGKSYNEQFF
v_call: TRBV5-4; d_call: TRBD1; j_call: TRBJ1-2; clone_size: NA; cdr3_nt: TGTGCCAGCAGCCTCTTTGATACCGACAGGGTTGGCGGCTACACCTTC; cdr3_aa: CASSLFDTDRVGGYTF
v_call: TRBV28; d_call: TRBD1; j_call: TRBJ2-7; clone_size: NA; cdr3_nt: TGTGCCAGCAGTCCCCGACAGGGGCGATACGAGCAGTACTTC; cdr3_aa: CASSPRQGRYEQYF
v_call: TRBV18; d_call: NA; j_call: TRBJ2-3; clone_size: once; cdr3_nt: TGTGCCATTTCGCTGTCTAGCACAGATACGCAGTATTTT; cdr3_aa: CAISLSSTDTQYF
v_call: TRBV7-8; d_call: TRBD1; j_call: TRBJ1-4; clone_size: NA; cdr3_nt: TGTGCCAGCAGCTTGCCGGGACAGACCAATGAAAAACTGTTTTTT; cdr3_aa: CASSLPGQTNEKLFF
v_call: TRBV4-2; d_call: NA; j_call: TRBJ1-2; clone_size: NA; cdr3_nt: TGTGCCAGCAGCCAAGCCCCCAGGGCGGGGAGCTATGGCTACACCTTC; cdr3_aa: CASSQAPRAGSYGYTF
v_call: TRBV2; d_call: NA; j_call: TRBJ1-5; clone_size: NA; cdr3_nt: TGTGCCAGCAGTTTAGACAGCATGTATCAGCCCCAGCATTTT; cdr3_aa: CASSLDSMYQPQHF
v_call: TRBV2; d_call: TRBD1; j_call: TRBJ1-4; clone_size: NA; cdr3_nt: TGTGCCAGCAGAGCCGGGACAGGGGGTTATGAAAAACTGTTTTTT; cdr3_aa: CASRAGTGGYEKLFF
v_call: TRBV6-6; d_call: NA; j_call: TRBJ2-3; clone_size: NA; cdr3_nt: TGTGCCAGCAGGACAGGACGGTCGCTGGGCTCAGATACGCAGTATTTT; cdr3_aa: CASRTGRSLGSDTQYF
v_call: TRBV18; d_call: NA; j_call: TRBJ2-2; clone_size: NA; cdr3_nt: TGTGCCAGCTCACCCCTCGGTCCGGCGATCGGGGAGCTGTTTTTT; cdr3_aa: CASSPLGPAIGELFF
v_call: TRBV5-1; d_call: NA; j_call: TRBJ1-2; clone_size: NA; cdr3_nt: TGCGCCAGCAGCTTAACCCAGACCCCCTCTGGCTACACCTTC; cdr3_aa: CASSLTQTPSGYTF
v_call: TRBV5-6; d_call: NA; j_call: TRBJ2-3; clone_size: NA; cdr3_nt: TGTGCCAGCAGCTCGGACGGACTTAATACGCAGTATTTT; cdr3_aa: CASSSDGLNTQYF
v_call: TRBV28; d_call: NA; j_call: TRBJ1-5; clone_size: once; cdr3_nt: TGTGCCAGCAGCGGGCGGGGGAACCAGCCCCAGCATTTT; cdr3_aa: CASSGRGNQPQHF
v_call: TRBV29-1; d_call: NA; j_call: TRBJ1-1; clone_size: few; cdr3_nt: TGCACCACATCTGGGGGAGGGGGGACTGAAGCTTTCTTT; cdr3_aa: CTTSGGGGTEAFF
v_call: TRBV14; d_call: TRBD2; j_call: TRBJ2-2; clone_size: NA; cdr3_nt: TGTGCCAGCAGCCAGCTGCCGATTATGACTAGCGGGAGTTCCGGGGAGCTGTTTTTT; cdr3_aa: CASSQLPIMTSGSSGELFF